This is a list of T cell receptor beta chains from one sample in a study of shared clonotypes between healthy human individuals. Profiled with immunoSEQ multiplex PCR; TCRdb holds only in-frame clones, not every one. Among approximately 2,300,000 clones listed, less than 95% were seen once. Sequencing input: naive CD4+ T cells from PBMCs. The source is a young man in good health. Some clones in this sample may be carry-over from other donors' samples. Each CDR3 is given with its conserved first and last residue. Each record gives: J gene, clone size, D gene, V gene, CDR3 protein, CDR3 DNA. A D gene is named only where the DNA matches it firmly. Clone size is shown for a subset of rows, as once, few, many or a class of expanded clone.

j_call: TRBJ1-2
clone_size: -
d_call: -
v_call: TRBV15
cdr3_aa: CATSPSRTVNYGYTF
cdr3_nt: TGTGCCACCAGCCCGTCGAGGACCGTTAACTATGGCTACACCTTC

j_call: TRBJ1-1
clone_size: few
d_call: -
v_call: TRBV5-1
cdr3_aa: CASSLYRNTEAFF
cdr3_nt: TGCGCCAGCAGCTTATACAGGAACACTGAAGCTTTCTTT

j_call: TRBJ1-2
clone_size: -
d_call: -
v_call: TRBV19
cdr3_aa: CASSGRGGAGYTF
cdr3_nt: TGTGCCAGTAGTGGCCGGGGAGGGGCCGGCTACACCTTC

j_call: TRBJ1-2
clone_size: -
d_call: TRBD1
v_call: TRBV5-6
cdr3_aa: CASHSGDRNYGYTF
cdr3_nt: TGTGCCAGTCACAGTGGGGACAGGAACTATGGCTACACCTTC

j_call: TRBJ2-7
clone_size: -
d_call: TRBD1
v_call: TRBV5-4
cdr3_aa: CASSLARTGGTYEQYF
cdr3_nt: TGTGCCAGCAGCTTGGCAAGGACAGGGGGAACCTACGAGCAGTACTTC

j_call: TRBJ2-3
clone_size: -
d_call: -
v_call: TRBV27
cdr3_aa: CASRSGTGKGTDTQYF
cdr3_nt: TGTGCCAGCCGCTCCGGGACCGGAAAGGGGACAGATACGCAGTATTTT

j_call: TRBJ2-3
clone_size: -
d_call: -
v_call: TRBV27
cdr3_aa: CASSLMGEVTDTQYF
cdr3_nt: TGTGCCAGCAGCCTAATGGGGGAGGTCACAGATACGCAGTATTTT

j_call: TRBJ2-1
clone_size: -
d_call: -
v_call: TRBV29-1
cdr3_aa: CTTRGAYNEQFF
cdr3_nt: TGCACAACCAGGGGGGCCTACAATGAGCAGTTCTTC

j_call: TRBJ1-1
clone_size: -
d_call: -
v_call: TRBV18
cdr3_aa: CASSPPWTTNTEAFF
cdr3_nt: TGTGCCAGCTCACCACCTTGGACAACGAACACTGAAGCTTTCTTT

j_call: TRBJ2-1
clone_size: -
d_call: -
v_call: TRBV28
cdr3_aa: CASSGHRVGGEQFF
cdr3_nt: TGTGCCAGCAGTGGACACAGGGTGGGGGGTGAGCAGTTCTTC

j_call: TRBJ1-1
clone_size: once
d_call: -
v_call: TRBV6-6
cdr3_aa: CASSLPIGGVPEAFF
cdr3_nt: TGTGCCAGCAGTCTGCCCATCGGGGGGGTCCCTGAAGCTTTCTTT

j_call: TRBJ1-3
clone_size: -
d_call: -
v_call: TRBV7-3
cdr3_aa: CASSPDGPSGNTIYF
cdr3_nt: TGTGCCAGCAGCCCGGACGGACCCTCTGGAAACACCATATATTTT

j_call: TRBJ1-2
clone_size: -
d_call: TRBD1
v_call: TRBV29-1
cdr3_aa: CSARGRGLNYGYTF
cdr3_nt: TGCAGCGCGAGGGGAAGGGGGCTTAACTATGGCTACACCTTC

j_call: TRBJ2-7
clone_size: -
d_call: -
v_call: TRBV5-1
cdr3_aa: CASSLQRNEQYF
cdr3_nt: TGCGCCAGCAGCTTACAGCGGAACGAGCAGTACTTC

j_call: TRBJ1-5
clone_size: -
d_call: -
v_call: TRBV28
cdr3_aa: CASSSRTGQPQHF
cdr3_nt: TGTGCCAGCAGTAGCCGGACGGGTCAGCCCCAGCATTTT

j_call: TRBJ1-1
clone_size: -
d_call: TRBD1
v_call: TRBV9
cdr3_aa: CASSARYTGAAEAFF
cdr3_nt: TGTGCCAGCAGCGCCCGATACACAGGGGCAGCTGAAGCTTTCTTT

j_call: TRBJ2-5
clone_size: -
d_call: -
v_call: TRBV6-1
cdr3_aa: CASSPQGRVVETQYF
cdr3_nt: TGTGCCAGCAGTCCCCAAGGTCGGGTCGTGGAGACCCAGTACTTC

j_call: TRBJ1-4
clone_size: -
d_call: TRBD1
v_call: TRBV14
cdr3_aa: CASSLYPGQPNEKLFF
cdr3_nt: TGTGCCAGCAGCCTATACCCGGGACAGCCGAATGAAAAACTGTTTTTT

j_call: TRBJ1-1
clone_size: -
d_call: -
v_call: TRBV10-3
cdr3_aa: CAISESVRAGNTEAFF
cdr3_nt: TGTGCCATCAGTGAGTCGGTCAGGGCGGGGAACACTGAAGCTTTCTTT

j_call: TRBJ1-3
clone_size: once
d_call: -
v_call: TRBV5-1
cdr3_aa: CASSLDRYSGNTIYF
cdr3_nt: TGCGCCAGCAGCTTGGACCGGTACTCTGGAAACACCATATATTTT

j_call: TRBJ2-2
clone_size: -
d_call: -
v_call: TRBV28
cdr3_aa: CASRPGGGGNTGELFF
cdr3_nt: TGTGCCAGCAGGCCAGGGGGGGGAGGGAACACCGGGGAGCTGTTTTTT

j_call: TRBJ1-2
clone_size: -
d_call: -
v_call: TRBV6-5
cdr3_aa: CASSYGPGEGYGYTF
cdr3_nt: TGTGCCAGCAGTTACGGTCCAGGGGAGGGCTATGGCTACACCTTC

j_call: TRBJ2-5
clone_size: -
d_call: TRBD2
v_call: TRBV7-2
cdr3_aa: CASSLLRLAGVETQYF
cdr3_nt: TGTGCCAGCAGCTTATTGAGACTAGCGGGAGTGGAGACCCAGTACTTC

j_call: TRBJ2-3
clone_size: -
d_call: TRBD2
v_call: TRBV7-2
cdr3_aa: CASSLGLAGVTSTDTQYF
cdr3_nt: TGTGCCAGCAGCTTAGGCCTAGCGGGGGTTACTAGCACAGATACGCAGTATTTT

j_call: TRBJ1-1
clone_size: -
d_call: -
v_call: TRBV28
cdr3_aa: CASSLPGQAFLAFF
cdr3_nt: TGTGCCAGCAGTTTGCCGGGGCAGGCTTTTCTAGCTTTCTTT

j_call: TRBJ2-5
clone_size: once
d_call: -
v_call: TRBV6-6
cdr3_aa: CASSYQAARGTQYF
cdr3_nt: TGTGCCAGCAGTTACCAGGCAGCCCGGGGGACCCAGTACTTC

j_call: TRBJ1-2
clone_size: -
d_call: -
v_call: TRBV2
cdr3_aa: CASSQDTNYGYTF
cdr3_nt: TGTGCCAGCAGCCAAGACACTAACTATGGCTACACCTTC

j_call: TRBJ2-3
clone_size: -
d_call: -
v_call: TRBV11-2
cdr3_aa: CASSLSGGPDTQYF
cdr3_nt: TGTGCCAGCAGCTTATCCGGCGGGCCAGATACGCAGTATTTT

j_call: TRBJ2-7
clone_size: -
d_call: -
v_call: TRBV21-1
cdr3_aa: CAIISGLKYYEQYF
cdr3_nt: TGTGCCATCATCTCTGGGCTAAAATACTACGAGCAGTACTTC

j_call: TRBJ2-1
clone_size: -
d_call: -
v_call: TRBV25-1
cdr3_aa: CASSPSGTGYNEQFF
cdr3_nt: TGTGCCAGCAGCCCCTCCGGGACGGGATACAATGAGCAGTTCTTC

j_call: TRBJ2-5
clone_size: -
d_call: TRBD2
v_call: TRBV7-3
cdr3_aa: CASSLTSGSETQYF
cdr3_nt: TGTGCCAGCAGCCTCACTAGCGGGAGCGAGACCCAGTACTTC

j_call: TRBJ2-7
clone_size: -
d_call: TRBD2
v_call: TRBV28
cdr3_aa: CASRKAGANYEQYF
cdr3_nt: TGTGCCAGCAGGAAAGCGGGAGCCAACTACGAGCAGTACTTC

j_call: TRBJ2-5
clone_size: -
d_call: TRBD2
v_call: TRBV6-5
cdr3_aa: CASSGLAEETQYF
cdr3_nt: TGTGCCAGCAGTGGCCTAGCGGAAGAGACCCAGTACTTC

j_call: TRBJ2-3
clone_size: -
d_call: TRBD2
v_call: TRBV7-2
cdr3_aa: CASSFGTSGSTDTQYF
cdr3_nt: TGTGCCAGCAGCTTCGGGACTAGCGGGAGCACAGATACGCAGTATTTT

j_call: TRBJ2-7
clone_size: -
d_call: TRBD1
v_call: TRBV7-6
cdr3_aa: CASSLGTGTLGASYEQYF
cdr3_nt: TGTGCCAGCAGCTTAGGGACAGGGACTCTAGGAGCTTCCTACGAGCAGTACTTC

j_call: TRBJ1-2
clone_size: -
d_call: -
v_call: TRBV5-4
cdr3_aa: CASSSTDNYGYTF
cdr3_nt: TGTGCCAGCAGCTCGACAGATAACTATGGCTACACCTTC

j_call: TRBJ2-5
clone_size: -
d_call: -
v_call: TRBV7-2
cdr3_aa: CASSLDGRKGETQYF
cdr3_nt: TGTGCCAGCAGCTTGGACGGGAGAAAGGGGGAGACCCAGTACTTC

j_call: TRBJ2-7
clone_size: -
d_call: TRBD2
v_call: TRBV6-1
cdr3_aa: CAGGLAGGPYEQYF
cdr3_nt: TGTGCCGGGGGACTAGCGGGAGGGCCCTACGAGCAGTACTTC

j_call: TRBJ1-2
clone_size: -
d_call: -
v_call: TRBV6-1
cdr3_aa: CASSGWTDYGYTF
cdr3_nt: TGTGCCAGCAGTGGATGGACAGACTATGGCTACACCTTC

j_call: TRBJ2-5
clone_size: -
d_call: -
v_call: TRBV7-6
cdr3_aa: CASSLKETQYF
cdr3_nt: TGTGCCAGCAGCCTTAAAGAGACCCAGTACTTC

j_call: TRBJ2-7
clone_size: once
d_call: TRBD2
v_call: TRBV9
cdr3_aa: CASSTRTSGRGYEQYF
cdr3_nt: TGTGCCAGCAGCACCCGGACGAGCGGGAGGGGATACGAGCAGTACTTC

j_call: TRBJ2-7
clone_size: -
d_call: TRBD2
v_call: TRBV5-4
cdr3_aa: CASSLRSGADEQYF
cdr3_nt: TGTGCCAGCAGCTTGAGGAGCGGGGCGGATGAGCAGTACTTC

j_call: TRBJ1-2
clone_size: -
d_call: -
v_call: TRBV2
cdr3_aa: CASTVDYDGYTF
cdr3_nt: TGTGCCAGCACTGTGGATTATGATGGCTACACCTTC

j_call: TRBJ1-2
clone_size: -
d_call: -
v_call: TRBV7-9
cdr3_aa: CASSLSGGVWGYTF
cdr3_nt: TGTGCCAGCAGCTTATCGGGAGGGGTTTGGGGCTACACCTTC

j_call: TRBJ1-2
clone_size: once
d_call: TRBD1
v_call: TRBV6-5
cdr3_aa: CASAGTGAFNYGYTF
cdr3_nt: TGTGCCAGCGCCGGGACAGGGGCATTCAACTATGGCTACACCTTC

j_call: TRBJ1-1
clone_size: -
d_call: -
v_call: TRBV11-2
cdr3_aa: CASSTRPRGNTEAFF
cdr3_nt: TGTGCCAGCAGCACCCGCCCCCGGGGGAACACTGAAGCTTTCTTT

j_call: TRBJ2-5
clone_size: once
d_call: -
v_call: TRBV5-1
cdr3_aa: CASSFASANLQETQYF
cdr3_nt: TGCGCCAGCAGCTTCGCGTCGGCTAACCTCCAAGAGACCCAGTACTTC

j_call: TRBJ2-1
clone_size: once
d_call: -
v_call: TRBV30
cdr3_aa: CAWGTQGVGNEQFF
cdr3_nt: TGTGCCTGGGGGACACAGGGAGTGGGCAATGAGCAGTTCTTC

j_call: TRBJ1-1
clone_size: -
d_call: -
v_call: TRBV5-1
cdr3_aa: CASSLGPRNTEAFF
cdr3_nt: TGCGCCAGCAGCTTGGGACCGCGGAACACTGAAGCTTTCTTT

j_call: TRBJ2-2
clone_size: -
d_call: TRBD2
v_call: TRBV7-2
cdr3_aa: CASRGRGAGELFF
cdr3_nt: TGTGCCAGCCGGGGGAGGGGCGCCGGGGAGCTGTTTTTT

j_call: TRBJ2-7
clone_size: -
d_call: -
v_call: TRBV10-2
cdr3_aa: CASSGGRAESYEQYF
cdr3_nt: TGCGCCAGCAGTGGAGGGCGGGCGGAATCCTACGAGCAGTACTTC

j_call: TRBJ2-7
clone_size: -
d_call: TRBD1
v_call: TRBV6-5
cdr3_aa: CASSYRPGQGKNEQYF
cdr3_nt: TGTGCCAGCAGTTACCGACCGGGACAGGGGAAGAACGAGCAGTACTTC

j_call: TRBJ1-4
clone_size: few
d_call: TRBD1
v_call: TRBV9
cdr3_aa: CASSVTGVEKLFF
cdr3_nt: TGTGCCAGCAGCGTGACAGGGGTGGAAAAACTGTTTTTT

j_call: TRBJ1-4
clone_size: -
d_call: -
v_call: TRBV30
cdr3_aa: CAWSVTLNEKLFF
cdr3_nt: TGTGCCTGGAGTGTTACCCTAAATGAAAAACTGTTTTTT